This TCR beta chain came from a study of response to subunit inactivated influenza vaccine (dated by TCRdb to the late 2010s). In terms of the full investigation: Deep quantitative T cell receptor repertoire profiling was used in the study to track responses to a trivalent subunit inactivated influenza vaccine.

Broad study findings and their caveats: The authors suggested that each seasonal influenza vaccination may recruit only a limited number of new T cells.

The library was built by means of RT-PCR. Instrument on record: Illumina HiSeq 2500. The public reads were reprocessed in TCRdb via fastp at Q25 and MiXCR, keeping in-frame beta chains. Each entry is one CDR3 protein sequence, shown with its most common DNA and genes. Within this sample are around 200,000 distinct CDR3 sequences, with about 9% of them counted one time only. The ten largest clones take up 11% of the sample. With regard to this clonotype: This receptor's antigen is unknown. The sample holds no much larger clone one base away, and base qualities are not on file.

The germline V gene (reference sequence) sets CDR1 to DFQATT and CDR2 to SNEGSKA. V and J lose 6 bases and 5 bases, and a span of 19 bases separates them. Reading from cysteine to phenylalanine, the CDR3 counts 14 amino acids. Solely the CDR3 DNA is kept, with 42 bases framed from the first base. The V and J segments used are TRBV20-1 and TRBJ2-5, and TRBD2 may be the D gene, going by 7 matching bases. The receptor was isolated from a man aged 50-59 years who received an inactivated influenza vaccine. Donor details come from another sample of the same person, matched by shared clones. The sample here was non-naive T cells sorted from PBMCs, taken on the day of vaccination. What this sample's cell subset or site label stands for: memory T cell fraction. The CDR3 region reads CSALRTGGGETQYF. The nucleotides are TGCAGTGCCCTAAGGACGGGGGGCGGGGAGACCCAGTACTTC.